This T cell receptor beta chain was found in a study of spatial heterogeneity in lung cancer. Overall study findings and caveats: Tumoral mutation counts were tracked by counts of expanded intratumoral alpha and beta TCRs.

This clonotype was counted at least ten times. The antigen remains undetermined. Germline lookup yields CDR1 SEHNR and CDR2 FQNEAQ (reference sequence). The CDR3 length is 13 residues. Trimming removed 3 bases from V and 3 bases from J; junction bases left unmatched: 2. Noted time point: sample taken at primary tumor resection. TCRdb ran MiXCR on the 5' RACE reads and lists one entry per CDR3 protein. The sample records some 9,800 distinct CDR3 sequences, under 6.5% being singletons. The receptor comes from a male donor with early-stage non-small cell lung cancer. Sample: lung tumor tissue, taken at surgery. The chain carries TRBV7-9 and TRBJ2-7; 7 nucleotides align to TRBD1. CDR3 sequence (DNA): TGTGCCAGCAGCTTGGGACAGTTCTACGAGCAGTACTTC. Protein sequence: CASSLGQFYEQYF.